Below, 23 T cell receptor beta chains from the same sample are listed, as sequenced in a study of T cells in Graves' hyperthyroidism and ophthalmopathy. RNA transcripts served as the template for amplifying TCR beta CDR3 regions. First-round RT-PCR of the TCR CDR3 relied on the HTBI primer set. Using its own MiXCR run on the multiplex PCR reads, TCRdb lists one record per CDR3 protein. The profile covers some 500,000 distinct CDR3 sequences, with about 16% appearing a single time and about 29% taken by the ten largest. Sequencing was carried out using blood. Receptor source: a woman in her 30s with Graves' ophthalmopathy.

This clonotype was counted ten times or more. The chain is built from TRBV11-1 and TRBJ2-3; D unclear. V was clipped by 1 base and J by 2 bases, with 13 bases between them. CDR3 length: 16 amino acids. Per germline, CDR1 SGHAT and CDR2 FQDESV (reference sequence). DNA for the CDR3: TGTGCCAGCAGCTTAGGAGAGCTCGAAGACACAGATACGCAGTATTTT. It codes for CASSLGELEDTDTQYF.

This sequence joins TRBV10-3 and TRBJ1-5; 9 bases fit TRBD1. Germline CDR1 reads ENHRY; CDR2 reads SYGVKD. V lost 10 bases, J lost 4 bases, and 5 bases stayed unmatched. CDR3 length: 13 amino acids. CDR3 DNA sequence: TGTGCCACGACGGACAGGGGAAATCAGCCCCAGCATTTT. This gives the protein CATTDRGNQPQHF.

CDR3 amino acids: CAISEPYYEQYF. In nucleotides, the CDR3 is TGTGCCATCAGTGAGCCTTACTACGAGCAGTACTTC. The V gene is TRBV10-3, the J gene TRBJ2-7; no firm D call. V was cut by 2 bases and J by 3 bases, with 5 bases left in between. The CDR3 is made up of 12 amino acids. CDR1 and CDR2 (germline): ENHRY, SYGVKD.

This clonotype was counted only a few times. This chain uses TRBV5-6 with TRBJ2-1; TRBD2 might be the D (6 bases). In germline, CDR1 is SGHDT, CDR2 YYEEEE. This CDR3 is built from 17 residues. Trimming removed 0 bases from V and 0 bases from J, with 13 bases in between. The CDR3 DNA reads TGTGCCAGCAGCTTGGAGGTTAGCGGATACTCCTACAATGAGCAGTTCTTC. Translation gives CASSLEVSGYSYNEQFF.

The rearrangement uses TRBV4-1 and TRBJ2-1, with 12 bases lining up with TRBD2. Germline trimming cut 2 bases from V and 6 bases from J; bases unmatched to any gene: 11. This CDR3 is built from 18 residues. CDR1 is MGHRA, CDR2 YSYEKL, per germline. The CDR3 DNA sequence: TGCGCCAGCAGCCAAAAAGACCCGACTAGCGGGAGCCTCAATGAGCAGTTCTTC. Protein: CASSQKDPTSGSLNEQFF.

The chain couples TRBV30 to TRBJ2-5; 8 nucleotides align to TRBD1. The CDR3 runs 13 residues. With 8 bases clipped from V and 5 bases from J, the junction kept 10 bases outside the gene matches. The germline V gene encodes CDR1 GTSNPN and CDR2 SVGIG (reference sequence). CDR3 sequence: CARRTGGSETQYF. The CDR3 DNA reads TGTGCCCGACGTACAGGGGGAAGCGAGACCCAGTACTTC.

The chain joins TRBV7-2 to TRBJ1-2; possibly TRBD1 for D (5 bases). This CDR3 region has 13 residues. Trimming took 6 bases from V and 6 from J, leaving 14 bases between them. CDR1 SGHTA and CDR2 FQGNSA come from the germline V gene. CDR3: CASSLAGADGYTF. The CDR3 DNA follows: TGTGCCAGCAGTCTTGCCGGGGCCGATGGCTACACCTTC.

CDR3: CASIPGTGYNQPQHF. The DNA of the CDR3 is TGTGCCAGTATCCCCGGGACAGGGTACAATCAGCCCCAGCATTTT. The rearrangement uses TRBV19 and TRBJ1-5; TRBD1 matches at 9 bases. The CDR3 length is 15 residues. After removal of 7 bases from V and 3 bases from J, the junction contained 7 bases not matched to a gene. From germline, CDR1 is LNHDA and CDR2 SQIVND (reference sequence). Together with reference TRBV19 and TRBJ1-5, the CDR3 gives the full variable domain: DGGITQSPKYLFRKEGQNVTLSCEQNLNHDAMYWYRQDPGQGLRLIYYSQIVNDFQKGDIAEGYSVSREKKESFPLTVTSAQKNPTAFYLCASIPGTGYNQPQHFGDGTRLSIL.

This clonotype was found a few times. The V call is TRBV28, the J call TRBJ2-5; TRBD2 agrees at 7 bases. Unmatched junction bases numbered 10, after V lost 5 bases and J lost 4 bases. Germline V CDR1 and CDR2: MDHEN, SYDVKM. The CDR3 is 15 residues long. The CDR3 nucleotides read TGTGCCAGCAGTACCGGGGGAGGGGCCGGAGAGACCCAGTACTTC. This gives the protein CASSTGGGAGETQYF.

This clonotype showed up many times. The genes are TRBV20-1 and TRBJ2-4; D tentatively fits TRBD1 or TRBD2 (6 bases each). In germline, CDR1 is DFQATT, CDR2 SNEGSKA (reference sequence). The CDR3 runs 13 residues. Trimming shortened V by 5 bases and J by 8 bases, and 16 bases separated the two germline ends. CDR3 in DNA: TGCAGTGCTGAGGAGGGGGTCGGGGACATTCAGTACTTC. Translating gives CSAEEGVGDIQYF.

This clonotype was observed many times. J is TRBJ2-1 and V is TRBV12-3 or TRBV12-4, with TRBD2 matching 7 bases. The CDR3 spans 15 residues. V lost 6 bases and J lost 3; bases outside the gene matches: 8. The CDR3 here is CASSRTSESYNEQFF. In DNA form, the CDR3 reads TGTGCCAGCAGCCGAACTAGCGAAAGCTACAATGAGCAGTTCTTC.

The genes are TRBV6-2 or TRBV6-3 and TRBJ2-6, with a possible D match to TRBD2 (5 bases). Per germline, CDR1 MNHEY and CDR2 SVGEGT. This CDR3 has 13 amino acids. CDR3 nucleotide sequence: TGTGATAGCGTTGGCTCTGGGGCCAACGTCCTGACTTTC. This translates into CDSVGSGANVLTF.

The chain has TRBV4-2 and TRBJ2-7, with 15 bases matching TRBD2. The CDR3 runs to 18 residues. V gave up 2 bases and J gave up 4 bases; unmatched junction bases: 9. Looked up from germline, CDR1 is LGHNA and CDR2 is YNFKEQ. CDR3 bases: TGTGCCAGCAGCCAACTTAACGTGGGGACTAGCGGGAGGTACGAGCAGTACTTC. Its protein is CASSQLNVGTSGRYEQYF.

V usage is TRBV3-1 and J usage is TRBJ2-1; D gene unclear. The CDR3 is 12 amino acids. The germline V and J ends were trimmed by 3 bases and 5 bases, with 5 bases remaining between them. The germline gives CDR1 LGHDT, CDR2 YNNKEL (reference sequence). Here the CDR3 reads CASSHINNEQFF. The CDR3 region has the DNA TGTGCCAGCAGCCATATCAACAATGAGCAGTTCTTC.

The genes are TRBV9 and TRBJ2-7, with D maybe TRBD1 (6 bases). Germline values: CDR1 SGDLS, CDR2 YYNGEE. There are 15 residues in the CDR3. Trimming removed 0 bases from V and 2 bases from J, with 12 bases in between. The CDR3 sequence is CASSVVAGAAYEQYF. In DNA form, the CDR3 reads TGTGCCAGCAGCGTAGTAGCAGGGGCGGCCTACGAGCAGTACTTC.

This clonotype was counted many times. The gene calls are TRBV28 and TRBJ2-1; D assignment may be TRBD1 or TRBD2 (5 bases each). This CDR3 is 14 amino acids long. Per the germline V gene, CDR1 is MDHEN and CDR2 is SYDVKM. V lost 8 bases and J 5 bases, leaving 16 bases between the germline ends. The CDR3 loop is CASFRDREHNEQFF. The CDR3 DNA follows: TGTGCCAGCTTTCGGGACCGGGAACACAATGAGCAGTTCTTC.

This chain links TRBV7-2 with TRBJ2-2; no clear D. CDR1 SGHTA and CDR2 FQGNSA come from the germline V gene. The CDR3 extends over 14 amino acids. Trimming removed 5 bases at V and 6 bases at J, with 13 bases between. CDR3 in DNA: TGTGCCAGCAGCCCCGATCATGGGTCCGGGGAGCTGTTTTTT. The encoded protein is CASSPDHGSGELFF. The full variable domain, its missing parts supplied by reference TRBV7-2 and TRBJ2-2, is GAGVSQSPSNKVTEKGKDVELRCDPISGHTALYWYRQSLGQGLEFLIYFQGNSAPDKSGLPSDRFSAERTGGSVSTLTIQRTQQEDSAVYLCASSPDHGSGELFFGEGSRLTVL.

The chain employs TRBV29-1 and TRBJ2-7; 7 bases match TRBD2. The CDR3 totals 14 residues. Germline V lookup: CDR1 SQVTM, CDR2 ANQGSEA. V was clipped by 5 bases and J by 0 bases; unmatched bases: 7. CDR3 sequence (DNA): TGCAGCGTTTCCGGGGTAGCGGGCTCCTACGAGCAGTACTTC. This encodes CSVSGVAGSYEQYF.

This clonotype was observed a few times. The chain has TRBV6-5 and TRBJ1-1; no clear D. There are 15 residues in the CDR3. V was clipped by 0 bases and J by 1 base, with 9 bases between them. Germline CDR1 and CDR2: MNHEY and SVGAGI. CDR3: CASSYSRTANTEAFF. In nucleotides, the CDR3 is TGTGCCAGCAGTTACTCTCGGACGGCGAACACTGAAGCTTTCTTT.

This clonotype was seen more than once but under ten times. J is TRBJ2-7 and V is TRBV20-1; 8 nucleotides align to TRBD1. Germline-derived CDR1 and CDR2 are DFQATT and SNEGSKA (reference sequence). The CDR3 contains 16 residues. The V and J ends lost 0 bases and 3 bases, in that order; junction bases with no gene match: 10. The DNA of the CDR3 is TGCAGTGCTAGAGATCCAGAGGGGACAGGAGTCTACGAGCAGTACTTC. This encodes CSARDPEGTGVYEQYF.

This clonotype came up a few times. The chain couples TRBV6-2 or TRBV6-3 to TRBJ2-5, with D perhaps matching TRBD2 (6 bases). The CDR3 covers 13 residues. Deletions cut 6 bases from V and 5 bases from J, with 13 bases between. CDR1 MNHEY and CDR2 SVGEGT come from the germline V gene. The CDR3 spells CASSLGTFETQYF. For the CDR3, the DNA is TGTGCCAGCAGCCTCGGGACTTTTGAGACCCAGTACTTC.

There are many counts of this clonotype. This chain uses TRBV7-2 with TRBJ2-1; no definite D call. Germline V gene sequence: CDR1 SGHTA, CDR2 FQGNSA. The CDR3 sequence is 13 residues long. The V gene lost 1 base and the J gene lost 10 bases, with 11 bases spanning the gap. The CDR3 DNA is TGTGCCAGCAGCTTAGGACGGGCAAGAGAGCAGTTCTTC. It specifies CASSLGRAREQFF.

The chain combines TRBV5-6 with TRBJ1-4; D perhaps matches TRBD1 (5 bases). There are 16 residues in the CDR3. Trimming left V 0 bases short and J 8 bases short, with 17 bases between. Germline loops: CDR1 SGHDT, CDR2 YYEEEE. The CDR3: CASSLVNRGEDEKLFF. The CDR3 coding sequence is TGTGCCAGCAGCTTGGTTAATCGGGGGGAAGACGAAAAACTGTTTTTT.